This T cell receptor beta chain is drawn from a study of cytomegalovirus exposure and HLA in healthy donors. Study-wide points: Later analysis identified 15,000 to 20,000 TCR beta sequences associated with HLA alleles, using a false discovery rate threshold of 0.05. Likely technical artifact: a cluster of highly shared sequence variants.

Everyone who donated was a healthy bone marrow donor. Use of 60 Vbeta and 13 Jbeta primers characterized the PCR. Sequencing used immunoSEQ multiplex PCR; TCRdb keeps in-frame clones, though not all of them. Of some 170,000 clones in the sample, over 70% were seen once. V lost 3 bases to trimming and J lost 8 bases, with 13 bases between them. Germline V gene sequence: CDR1 LNHDA, CDR2 SQIVND (reference sequence). The CDR3 length is 14 residues. With regard to this clone: The antigen remains unidentified.

The specimen was PBMCs. This chain joins TRBV19 and TRBJ1-4, with a tentative D call TRBD1 (5 bases). This clonotype originated in a woman between 45 and 65 years old in good health and CMV-seropositive. CDR3 loop: CASSIGQGREKLFF. In nucleotides, the CDR3 is TGTGCCAGTAGTATCGGCCAGGGTCGCGAAAAACTGTTTTTT.